What follows are 9 T cell receptor beta chains derived from one specimen sequenced in a study of blood T cell repertoires in COVID-19 (TCRdb year 2020). The library was produced with the immunoSEQ multiplex PCR assay. As stored in TCRdb, this immuneACCESS dataset retains in-frame rearrangements with V and J assigned. A fraction of the clones does not appear; measured against another copy, unresolved V genes explain less than half of the discrepancy, and the remainder lacks a known reason. The sample profile shows roughly 250,000 clones; about 80% of them were found once. Of the sample, about a sixth is held by the ten largest clones. Specimen: peripheral blood. The receptors come from a person between 70 and 80 years old with COVID-19, enrolled during active disease.

The genes are TRBV28 and TRBJ2-5, with 9 bases lining up with TRBD1. Germline CDR1 is MDHEN and CDR2 is SYDVKM. The CDR3 extends over 16 amino acids. The V segment lost 4 bases and the J segment 4 bases; nucleotides outside the gene matches: 10. The CDR3 here is CASSSIRDRDLETQYF. The CDR3 DNA reads TGTGCCAGCAGTTCTATCCGGGACAGGGATCTAGAGACCCAGTACTTC.

The rearrangement joins TRBV24-1 to TRBJ1-2, with 8 bases aligning to TRBD1. Germline V gene lookup returns CDR1 KGHDR and CDR2 SFDVKD. The J segment lost 9 bases and the V segment lost 3 bases, leaving 8 bases of the junction unmatched. This CDR3 is 14 amino acids long. CDR3 in DNA: TGTGCCACCAGTGATAACGGACAGGGACCGCGCTACACCTTC. Amino acids: CATSDNGQGPRYTF.

This sequence joins TRBV30 and TRBJ2-5; D might be TRBD2 (7 bases). V gave up 1 base and J gave up 5 bases, with 11 bases separating them. The CDR3 has 13 amino acids. The germline V gene encodes CDR1 GTSNPN and CDR2 SVGIG (reference sequence). CDR3 sequence: CAWSGGGRETQYF. CDR3 in DNA: TGTGCCTGGAGTGGCGGGGGCCGGGAGACCCAGTACTTC.

The chain uses TRBV19 and TRBJ2-5; TRBD2 aligns across 10 bases. Germline trimming cut 5 bases from V and 0 bases from J; bases unmatched to any gene: 6. The CDR3 is 16 amino acids. Per germline, CDR1 LNHDA and CDR2 SQIVND (reference sequence). The CDR3 spells CASSLPSGRYQETQYF. The CDR3 DNA is TGTGCCAGTAGTTTACCTAGCGGGAGATACCAAGAGACCCAGTACTTC. Using reference TRBV19 and TRBJ2-5 for the parts outside the CDR3, the full variable domain is DGGITQSPKYLFRKEGQNVTLSCEQNLNHDAMYWYRQDPGQGLRLIYYSQIVNDFQKGDIAEGYSVSREKKESFPLTVTSAQKNPTAFYLCASSLPSGRYQETQYFGPGTRLLVL.

This chain joins TRBV6-6 and TRBJ2-5; 9 nucleotides match TRBD2. In germline, CDR1 is MNHNY, CDR2 SVGAGI (reference sequence). The CDR3 contains 16 residues. V was pared by 2 bases and J by 5 bases, with 9 bases of the junction left unmatched. The CDR3 region is CASSYQGGRAWETQYF. The CDR3 DNA is TGTGCCAGCAGTTACCAGGGCGGGAGGGCCTGGGAGACCCAGTACTTC.

J is TRBJ1-5 and V is TRBV19; D possibly corresponds to TRBD1 (5 bases). Germline V gene sequence: CDR1 LNHDA, CDR2 SQIVND (reference sequence). Trimming pared 2 bases from V and 7 bases from J, leaving 12 bases between. The length of the CDR3 is 14 residues. The CDR3 loop is CASSIWQGQQPQHF. The CDR3 DNA follows: TGTGCCAGTAGTATATGGCAGGGCCAGCAGCCCCAGCATTTT.

This clone was seen only once. The CDR3 DNA reads as TGTGCCACCAGTGAGAAGACGGGGAACACCGGGGAGCTGTTTTTT. Residues: CATSEKTGNTGELFF. V gene TRBV24-1 combines with J gene TRBJ2-2; D remains unclear. The length of the CDR3 is 15 residues. Germline V gives CDR1 KGHDR, CDR2 SFDVKD. Trimming removed 4 bases at V and 1 base at J, with 9 bases between.

This sequence joins TRBV4-3 and TRBJ2-3, with D perhaps TRBD2 (6 bases). Trimming stripped 5 bases from V and 4 bases from J, with 19 bases between. Germline CDR1 reads LGHNA; CDR2 reads YSLEER. The CDR3 covers 16 residues. The CDR3: CASSGQGGAGPDTQYF. Written as DNA, the CDR3 is TGCGCCAGCAGCGGCCAGGGCGGTGCGGGGCCAGATACGCAGTATTTT.

CDR3 sequence (DNA): TGCGCCAGCAGCCACACTAGCGGGAGAGTGCATGAGCAGTTCTTC. Amino acid sequence: CASSHTSGRVHEQFF. The chain links TRBV5-1 to TRBJ2-1, with 11 bases matching TRBD2. The V and J ends lost 4 bases and 8 bases, in that order; junction bases with no gene match: 8. Germline V gives CDR1 SGHRS, CDR2 YFSETQ. This CDR3 is built from 15 residues. The full variable domain, in which reference TRBV5-1 and TRBJ2-1 provide the parts outside the CDR3, is KAGVTQTPRYLIKTRGQQVTLSCSPISGHRSVSWYQQTPGQGLQFLFEYFSETQRNKGNFPGRFSGRQFSNSRSEMNVSTLELGDSALYLCASSHTSGRVHEQFFGPGTRLTVL.